The 30 T cell receptor beta chains below come from one sample, sequenced in a study of Tregs in tolerant kidney transplant recipients. Profiling relied on immunoSEQ multiplex PCR, and the TCRdb table lists in-frame clones only, not all of them. The sample table sets out tens of thousands of clones. The sequencing here drew on CD4+ T cells from blood, taken before the transplant. The receptors stem from a human donor who received a combined kidney and bone marrow transplant.

Remarks on this clone: The read ends 3 residues shy of where the CDR3 ends; the end is completed using the germline J gene. The V gene is TRBV5-6, the J gene TRBJ2-7; D may be TRBD2 (6 bases). CDR1 and CDR2 (germline): SGHDT, YYEEEE. This CDR3 is 15 amino acids long. The V gene lost 0 bases and the J gene lost 4 bases, with 14 bases spanning the gap. This CDR3 is CASSLGRRGSYEQYF. The CDR3 DNA, read in part, is TGTGCCAGCAGCTTGGGGCGGAGGGGTTCGTACGAG.

A remark on this clone: The sequence runs out 3 residues before the end of the CDR3; the remainder is reconstructed from the germline J gene. The gene calls are TRBV5-5 and TRBJ2-5; 8 bases are a match to TRBD2. The V segment lost 4 bases and the J segment 0 bases; nucleotides outside the gene matches: 5. Germline V gene sequence: CDR1 SGHKS, CDR2 YYEKEE (reference sequence). The CDR3 is 15 residues long. This chain's CDR3 is CASSPAGGNQETQYF. The part of the CDR3 DNA that was read is TGTGCCAGCAGCCCGGCGGGGGGCAACCAAGAGACC.

The CDR3 DNA, read in part, is TGTGCCAGCAGTAGGGGTAGCGGGGAG. Protein: CASSRGSGE. The full CDR3 protein reads CASSRGSGELFF. The V call is TRBV2, the J call TRBJ2-2, with a possible D match to TRBD1 (5 bases). Sequencing ends 3 residues short of the CDR3 end; the germline J gene provides the rest. The germline V gene encodes CDR1 SNHLY and CDR2 FYNNEI. The V gene lost 5 bases and the J gene lost 7 bases, with 8 bases spanning the gap. The CDR3 is 12 amino acids.

With regard to this clone: The read stops 3 residues short of the end of the CDR3; the missing end is completed from the germline J gene. This chain links TRBV20-1 with TRBJ1-1; no firm D call. Germline V gives CDR1 DFQATT, CDR2 SNEGSKA (reference sequence). Trimming left V 3 bases short and J 1 base short, with 9 bases between. CDR3 size: 13 residues. CDR3 DNA (partial): TGCAGTGCTAGGTCCCCAGGGAACACTGAA. Residues: CSARSPGNTE. The whole CDR3 is CSARSPGNTEAFF.

Details on this clone: The read halts 3 residues ahead of the CDR3 end, with the missing end drawn from the germline J gene. V usage is TRBV5-1 and J usage is TRBJ1-3; no definite D call. The germline gives CDR1 SGHRS, CDR2 YFSETQ. This CDR3 contains 14 residues. Trimming took 0 bases from V and 4 from J, leaving 8 bases between them. The CDR3: CASSLGSEGNTIYF. The sequenced part of the CDR3 DNA is TGCGCCAGCAGCTTGGGGTCAGAGGGAAACACC.

With respect to this clone: The CDR3 end lies 3 residues beyond the end of the read and is filled in from the germline J gene. V and J are TRBV18 and TRBJ2-5, with TRBD1 identical over 12 bases. Per germline, CDR1 KGHSH and CDR2 LQKENI. The CDR3 loop spans 15 amino acids. Trimming cost V 3 bases and J 5 bases; bases outside gene matches: 4. The CDR3 loop reads CASSPRDRGLETQYF. The covered CDR3 bases are TGTGCCAGCTCACCCCGGGACAGGGGGCTGGAGACC.

For this clone: The read halts 3 residues ahead of the CDR3 end, with the missing end drawn from the germline J gene. The chain carries TRBV19 and TRBJ2-2; 9 bases line up with TRBD2. V lost 0 bases and J lost 9; bases outside the gene matches: 8. Germline V CDR1 and CDR2: LNHDA, SQIVND (reference sequence). The CDR3 extends over 16 amino acids. The chain's CDR3 is CASSIDGTSSRRELFF. Incomplete CDR3 DNA: TGTGCCAGTAGTATAGATGGGACTAGCTCTCGGCGGGAG.

With respect to this clone: The read terminates 3 residues before the CDR3 end, so the remaining end is supplied by the germline J gene. The chain combines TRBV20-1 with TRBJ2-5; D remains ambiguous. In germline, CDR1 is DFQATT, CDR2 SNEGSKA (reference sequence). V lost 3 bases and J 2 bases, leaving 10 bases between the germline ends. This CDR3 region has 13 residues. CDR3 amino acids: CSASWSGQETQYF. The covered CDR3 bases are TGCAGTGCTAGTTGGTCGGGTCAAGAGACC.

For this clone: The CDR3 goes on 3 residues after the read ends, and that part is filled in from the germline J gene. The rearrangement uses TRBV14 and TRBJ1-4; D remains ambiguous. The germline CDR1 and CDR2 sequences are SGHDN and FVKESK. This CDR3 has 15 amino acids. V lost 1 base and J 5 bases, leaving 11 bases between the germline ends. CDR3 bases read: TGTGCCAGCAGCCAAGTCAGATCGTTGAATGAAAAA. It codes for CASSQVRSLNEK. The full CDR3 protein is CASSQVRSLNEKLFF.

In regard to this clone: The read terminates 3 residues before the CDR3 end, so the remaining end is supplied by the germline J gene. The V gene is TRBV30, the J gene TRBJ2-1; 13 bases are shared with TRBD2. V was pared by 6 bases and J by 7 bases, with 6 bases of the junction left unmatched. The CDR3 extends over 14 amino acids. CDR1 is GTSNPN, CDR2 SVGIG, per germline (reference sequence). The CDR3 bases that were read are TGTGCCTGCCCTGGGACTAGCGGGACAAATGAG. It yields the protein CACPGTSGTNE. The whole CDR3 region reads CACPGTSGTNEQFF.

As regards this clone: The CDR3 end lies 3 residues beyond the end of the read and is filled in from the germline J gene. This chain connects TRBV6-1 to TRBJ1-1; no reliable D call. V was cut by 4 bases and J by 2 bases, with 11 bases left in between. The CDR3 covers 14 residues. Germline loops: CDR1 MNHNS, CDR2 SASEGT. The sequenced part of the CDR3 DNA is TGTGCCAGCAGTGGCGGCAGCCGTAACACTGAA. This encodes CASSGGSRNTE. The complete CDR3 reads CASSGGSRNTEAFF.

A word on this clone: With the read ending 3 residues before the CDR3 end, the germline J gene is used to fill in that end. J is TRBJ2-1 and V is TRBV19; possible D gene TRBD2, 6 bases. Germline-derived CDR1 and CDR2 are LNHDA and SQIVND (reference sequence). Trimming removed 3 bases at V and 5 bases at J, with 8 bases between. This CDR3 region has 13 residues. The covered CDR3 bases are TGTGCCAGTAGTATTAGCGGAAACAATGAG. Its translation: CASSISGNNE. The complete CDR3 protein is CASSISGNNEQFF.

Comments on this clone: Read coverage stops 3 residues before the CDR3 terminus; the germline J gene supplies the remainder. The gene calls are TRBV5-1 and TRBJ2-7; 8 bases map to TRBD1. The V gene end was trimmed by 5 bases and the J gene end by 5 bases; junction bases not matched to a gene: 9. CDR1 is SGHRS and CDR2 is YFSETQ in the germline V gene. The CDR3 runs 14 residues. CDR3 DNA, as far as it was read: TGCGCCAGCAGTTCTCAGGGGGCGCAGGACGAG. It yields the protein CASSSQGAQDE. The whole CDR3 region reads CASSSQGAQDEQYF.

To note about this clone: The CDR3 end is not reached by the read, which stops 3 residues before it; the germline J gene fills it in. V is TRBV28 and J is TRBJ2-5, with D unresolved. Trimming stripped 2 bases from V and 5 bases from J, with 15 bases between. This CDR3 has 15 residues. From germline, CDR1 is MDHEN and CDR2 SYDVKM. CDR3 sequence: CASSLPIVRAETQYF. The DNA read from the CDR3 is TGTGCCAGCAGTTTACCCATTGTTAGGGCGGAGACC.

Remarks on this clone: The read terminates 3 residues ahead of where the CDR3 ends, so the germline J gene completes it. This chain uses TRBV19 with TRBJ1-1, with 7 bases lining up with TRBD1. The CDR3 contains 15 residues. CDR1 is LNHDA, CDR2 SQIVND, per germline (reference sequence). V was clipped by 5 bases and J by 1 base; unmatched bases: 7. This CDR3 is CASSRIGDRNTEAFF. The CDR3 DNA, read in part, is TGTGCCAGTAGTCGGATAGGGGACAGGAACACTGAA.

Points on this clone: Read sequence stops 3 residues before the CDR3 end, and the germline J gene provides the missing end. The chain is built from TRBV20-1 and TRBJ1-1, with 8 bases matching TRBD1. The J segment lost 1 base and the V segment lost 3 bases, leaving 7 bases of the junction unmatched. Germline V gene lookup returns CDR1 DFQATT and CDR2 SNEGSKA (reference sequence). The CDR3 is made up of 15 amino acids. The DNA read from the CDR3 is TGCAGTGCTAGGACGACCGGGACAGGGAACACTGAA. This gives the protein CSARTTGTGNTE. The complete CDR3 sequence is CSARTTGTGNTEAFF.

On this clone: The read comes to an end 3 residues before the CDR3 does, leaving the germline J gene to fill in the end. V usage is TRBV2 and J usage is TRBJ1-4; D possibly corresponds to TRBD1 (6 bases). The CDR3 runs 13 residues. The V end lost 7 bases, the J end lost 4 bases, and 10 bases lay between the germline ends. CDR1 and CDR2 from the germline V gene are SNHLY and FYNNEI. The CDR3 here is CASTGESNEKLFF. CDR3 DNA (partial): TGTGCCAGCACAGGGGAGAGTAATGAAAAA.

Worth noting for this clone: The CDR3 end falls 3 residues outside the read, so it is completed with the germline J gene. The chain joins TRBV5-4 to TRBJ1-6, with 9 bases fitting TRBD1. This CDR3 comprises 14 residues. V shed 4 bases, J shed 7 bases, and the junction held 3 bases outside the gene matches. The germline V gene encodes CDR1 SGHNT and CDR2 YYREEE (reference sequence). The part of the CDR3 DNA that was read is TGTGCCAGCAGCCTGGACAGGGGAAATTCACCC. Its protein product is CASSLDRGNSP. The CDR3, in full, reads CASSLDRGNSPLHF.

Turning to this clone: The CDR3 is cut off 3 residues early in the read; its end comes from the germline J gene. The chain has TRBV30 and TRBJ1-1; D call uncertain. Germline CDR1 and CDR2: GTSNPN and SVGIG (reference sequence). The CDR3 covers 12 residues. Partial CDR3 DNA: TGTGCGTTGGCCAGGCTGAACACTGAA. It specifies CALARLNTE. The CDR3 in full is CALARLNTEAFF.

The CDR3 DNA, read in part, is TGTGCCAGTAGCGGGAACAACAATGAG. This gives the protein CASSGNNNE. The entire CDR3 is CASSGNNNEQFF. The chain uses TRBV28 and TRBJ2-1; 8 bases align to TRBD2. Read coverage stops 3 residues before the CDR3 terminus; the germline J gene supplies the remainder. The junction had 3 bases not matched to a gene; V was cut back by 9 bases and J by 5 bases. Germline V gene data show CDR1 as MDHEN and CDR2 as SYDVKM. CDR3 length: 12 residues.

Notes on this clone: The observed sequence ends 3 residues before the CDR3 terminus, with the missing tail filled in from the germline J gene. The chain joins TRBV7-8 to TRBJ1-2; 10 positions agree with TRBD1. This CDR3 contains 14 residues. Germline CDR1 SGHVS, CDR2 FQNEAQ. CDR3 DNA, as far as it was read: TGTGCCAGCAGCGGAAGGGACAGGGGCGGGGGC. Protein sequence: CASSGRDRGGG. The full CDR3 sequence reads CASSGRDRGGGYTF.

Regarding this clone: The sequenced fragment ends 3 residues before the CDR3 boundary, so the rest is inferred from the germline J gene. This sequence joins TRBV7-3 and TRBJ2-7; 12 nucleotides align to TRBD2. Germline-derived CDR1 and CDR2 are SGHTA and FQGTGA. The length of the CDR3 is 15 residues. J lost 5 bases, V lost 4 bases, and 6 bases had no gene match. CDR3 DNA (partial): TGTGCCAGCAGCTCCCGACTAGCGGGAGCCCACGAG. It specifies CASSSRLAGAHE. The entire CDR3 sequence reads CASSSRLAGAHEQYF. Variable domain in full (rest from reference TRBV7-3 and TRBJ2-7): GAGVSQTPSNKVTEKGKYVELRCDPISGHTALYWYRQSLGQGPEFLIYFQGTGAADDSGLPNDRFFAVRPEGSVSTLKIQRTERGDSAVYLCASSSRLAGAHEQYFGPGTRLTVT.

A word on this clone: The CDR3 goes on 3 residues after the read ends, and that part is filled in from the germline J gene. This rearrangement joins TRBV29-1 to TRBJ2-7; 7 bases fit TRBD1. Germline V lookup: CDR1 SQVTM, CDR2 ANQGSEA. V trimming: 4 bases; J trimming: 6 bases; junction bases outside the gene matches: 9. The CDR3 runs 13 residues. CDR3 DNA, as far as it was read: TGCAGCGTTGCGAGGGACAGCCTGAGCGAG. Its protein product is CSVARDSLSE. The whole CDR3 sequence is CSVARDSLSEQYF.

To note about this clone: A read error may produce the germline difference seen at one junction end. The CDR3 goes on 3 residues after the read ends, and that part is filled in from the germline J gene. The chain combines TRBV7-7 with TRBJ2-1, with D possibly being TRBD2 (6 bases). Germline V gives CDR1 SSHAT, CDR2 FNYEAQ (reference sequence). The CDR3 is 13 residues long. The CDR3 bases that were read are TGTGCTAGCAGCTTGAATCGGGGGAATGAG. It encodes CASSLNRGNE. The entire CDR3 is CASSLNRGNEQFF.

Of note for this clone: The DNA ends 3 residues before the CDR3 does, and the rest of the CDR3 is filled in from the germline J gene. The V and J genes are TRBV18 and TRBJ1-2, with TRBD1 matching over 7 bases. Germline-derived CDR1 and CDR2 are KGHSH and LQKENI. The CDR3 totals 14 residues. CDR3 amino acids: CASSPFGTDQGYTF. The part of the CDR3 DNA that was read is TGTGCCAGCTCACCGTTTGGGACAGATCAAGGC.

A remark on this clone: With the read ending 3 residues before the CDR3 end, the germline J gene is used to fill in that end. This chain connects TRBV2 to TRBJ2-1, with TRBD1 as a possible D gene (6 bases). Trimming took off 4 bases at V and 5 bases at J, with 12 bases between the two ends. In germline, CDR1 is SNHLY, CDR2 FYNNEI. This CDR3 comprises 14 residues. CDR3 loop: CASSGDRTHNEQFF. The sequenced CDR3 bases are TGTGCCAGCAGTGGAGACAGGACCCACAATGAG.

The CDR3 loop reads CAWNGDSPLHF. CDR3 DNA, as far as it was read: TGTGCCTGGAACGGGGATTCACCC. This chain links TRBV30 with TRBJ1-6; D is ambiguous. With the read ending 3 residues before the CDR3 end, the germline J gene is used to fill in that end. Germline V gene sequence: CDR1 GTSNPN, CDR2 SVGIG (reference sequence). The CDR3 is made up of 11 amino acids. Trimming pared 4 bases from V and 8 bases from J, leaving 6 bases between.

On this clone itself: Sequencing ends 3 residues short of the CDR3 end; the germline J gene provides the rest. The chain is built from TRBV5-4 and TRBJ2-7, with D maybe TRBD2 (6 bases). The CDR3 contains 15 residues. Germline CDR1 SGHNT, CDR2 YYREEE (reference sequence). V lost 1 base and J lost 5, with 16 bases in between. Here the CDR3 reads CASSLSGRGSHEQYF. CDR3 DNA, as far as it was read: TGTGCCAGCAGCTTGTCGGGGCGGGGTAGCCACGAG.

The CDR3 sequence: CASSLGGQGPYEQYF. CDR3 DNA, as far as it was read: TGTGCCAGCAGCTTAGGAGGACAAGGTCCCTACGAG. J is TRBJ2-7 and V is TRBV7-3; D possibly matches TRBD1 or TRBD2 (5 bases each). The read finishes 3 residues shy of the CDR3 end, and the germline J gene is used to complete it. CDR1 is SGHTA and CDR2 is FQGTGA in the germline V gene. CDR3 length: 15 amino acids. Trimming shortened V by 2 bases and J by 2 bases, and 13 bases separated the two germline ends.

About this clone itself: The junction shows a germline mismatch at one end, possibly a read error. From the germline J gene comes the end of the CDR3, since the read stops 3 residues before it. The chain joins TRBV7-7 to TRBJ2-3; 9 bases map to TRBD2. The CDR3 has 15 residues. Germline lookup yields CDR1 SSHAT and CDR2 FNYEAQ (reference sequence). This CDR3 is CASSLAATSGNTQYF. CDR3 bases read: TGTGCTAGCAGCTTAGCGGCGACTAGCGGTAATACG.